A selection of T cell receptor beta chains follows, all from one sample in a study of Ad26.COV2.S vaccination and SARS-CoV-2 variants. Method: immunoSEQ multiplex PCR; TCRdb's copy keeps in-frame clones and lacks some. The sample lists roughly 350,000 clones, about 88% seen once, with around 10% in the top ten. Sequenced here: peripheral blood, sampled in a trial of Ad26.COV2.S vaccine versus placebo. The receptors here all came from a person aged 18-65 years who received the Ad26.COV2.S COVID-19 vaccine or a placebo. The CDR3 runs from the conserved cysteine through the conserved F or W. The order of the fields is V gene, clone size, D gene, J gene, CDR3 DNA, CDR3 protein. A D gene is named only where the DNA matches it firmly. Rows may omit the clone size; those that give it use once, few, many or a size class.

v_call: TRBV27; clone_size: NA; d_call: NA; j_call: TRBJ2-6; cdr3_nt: TGTGCCAGCACCCAAGGGCCTCTCGAACCCGGGGCCAACGTCCTGACTTTC; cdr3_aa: CASTQGPLEPGANVLTF
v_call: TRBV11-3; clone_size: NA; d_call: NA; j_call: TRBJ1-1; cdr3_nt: TGTGCCAGCAGCAAATTTTCGAACACTGAAGCTTTCTTT; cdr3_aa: CASSKFSNTEAFF
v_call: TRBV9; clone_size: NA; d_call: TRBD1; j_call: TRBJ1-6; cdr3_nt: TGTGCCAGCAGCGTAGGACAGGGGGCGTCTCCCCTCCACTTT; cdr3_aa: CASSVGQGASPLHF
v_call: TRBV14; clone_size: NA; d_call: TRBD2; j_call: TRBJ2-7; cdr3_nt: TGTGCCAGCAGCCAAGATCATAGGGCTAGCGGGCGGAACTACGAGCAGTACTTC; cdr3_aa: CASSQDHRASGRNYEQYF
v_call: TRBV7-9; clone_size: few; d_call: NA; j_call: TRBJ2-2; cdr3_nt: TGTGCCAGCAGCTTTGGGGGGTCGGACACCGGGGAGCTGTTTTTT; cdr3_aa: CASSFGGSDTGELFF
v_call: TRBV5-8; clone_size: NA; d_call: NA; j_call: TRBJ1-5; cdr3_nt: TGTGCCAGCAGCATTGGCGAAGCAGGGGCGACTAATCAGCCCCAGCATTTT; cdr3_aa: CASSIGEAGATNQPQHF
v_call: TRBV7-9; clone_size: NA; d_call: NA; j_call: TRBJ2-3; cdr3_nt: TGTGCCAGCAGCTTAGGAGCTACGCAGTATTTT; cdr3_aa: CASSLGATQYF
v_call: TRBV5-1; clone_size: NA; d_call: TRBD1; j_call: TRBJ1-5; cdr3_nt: TGCGCCAGCAGCTTGGGCAGGGGGCAGGAGCCCCAGCATTTT; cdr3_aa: CASSLGRGQEPQHF
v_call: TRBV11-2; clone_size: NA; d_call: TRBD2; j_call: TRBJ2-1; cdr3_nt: TGTGCCAGCAACCCCGGGACTAGAATATTCAATGAGCAGTTCTTC; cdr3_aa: CASNPGTRIFNEQFF
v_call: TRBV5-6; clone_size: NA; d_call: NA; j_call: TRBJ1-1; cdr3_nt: TGTGCCAGCAGCTTAGGGGCATGGGGGGGAAGCACTGAAGCTTTCTTT; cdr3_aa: CASSLGAWGGSTEAFF
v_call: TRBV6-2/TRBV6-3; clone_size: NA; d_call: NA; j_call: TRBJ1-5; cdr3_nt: TGTGCCAGCAGTTACGTGACAGGTCTGTTGAGCAATCAGCCCCAGCATTTT; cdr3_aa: CASSYVTGLLSNQPQHF
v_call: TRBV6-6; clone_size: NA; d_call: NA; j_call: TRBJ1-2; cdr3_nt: TGTGCCAGCAGTCCCCGTGACTCTAACTATGGCTACACCTTC; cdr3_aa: CASSPRDSNYGYTF
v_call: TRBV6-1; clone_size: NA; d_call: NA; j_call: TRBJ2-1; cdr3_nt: TGTGCCAGCAGTGAAGTAAGCGCCAGGGGTAATGAGCAGTTCTTC; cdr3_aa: CASSEVSARGNEQFF
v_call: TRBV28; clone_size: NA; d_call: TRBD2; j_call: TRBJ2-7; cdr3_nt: TGTGCCAGCAGTTTAGAGGCGGGAGCCGCCTACGAGCAGTACTTC; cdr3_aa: CASSLEAGAAYEQYF
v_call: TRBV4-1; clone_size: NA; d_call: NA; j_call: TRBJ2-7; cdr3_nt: TGCGCCAGCAGCCAAGATCCCCGATCATACGAGCAGTACTTC; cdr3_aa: CASSQDPRSYEQYF
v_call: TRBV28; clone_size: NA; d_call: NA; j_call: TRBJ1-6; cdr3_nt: TGTGCCAGCAATCCGGGGTTGACCTATAATTCACCCCTCCACTTT; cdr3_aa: CASNPGLTYNSPLHF
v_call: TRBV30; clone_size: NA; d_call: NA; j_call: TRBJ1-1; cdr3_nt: TGTGCCTCGAGGGGGGGGAACACTGAAGCTTTCTTT; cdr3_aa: CASRGGNTEAFF
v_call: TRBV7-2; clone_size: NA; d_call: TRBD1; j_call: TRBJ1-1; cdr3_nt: TGTGCCAGCAGCCCGAGACAGGGAACTGAAGCTTTCTTT; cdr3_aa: CASSPRQGTEAFF
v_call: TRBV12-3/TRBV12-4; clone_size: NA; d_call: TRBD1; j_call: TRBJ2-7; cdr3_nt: TGTGCCAGCAGTCAGGGACAGGCCTACGAGCAGTACTTC; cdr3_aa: CASSQGQAYEQYF
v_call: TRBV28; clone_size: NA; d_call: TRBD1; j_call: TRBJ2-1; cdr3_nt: TGTGCCAGCAGTGAGGACAGGGCCCGCAATGAGCAGTTCTTC; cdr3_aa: CASSEDRARNEQFF
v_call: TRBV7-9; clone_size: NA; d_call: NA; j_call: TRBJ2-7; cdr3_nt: TGTGCCAGCAGCTTAGGCGGGCCGTCCGAGCAGTACTTC; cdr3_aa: CASSLGGPSEQYF
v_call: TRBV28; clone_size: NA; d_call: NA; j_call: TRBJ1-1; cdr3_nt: TGTGCCAGCAGTTTAACAACCGGGGGGGAAGCTTTCTTT; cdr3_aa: CASSLTTGGEAFF
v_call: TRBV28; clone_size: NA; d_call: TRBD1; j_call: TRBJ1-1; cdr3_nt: TGTGCCATCATACGAGGGGGCGGCTTCACTGAAGCTTTCTTT; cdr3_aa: CAIIRGGGFTEAFF
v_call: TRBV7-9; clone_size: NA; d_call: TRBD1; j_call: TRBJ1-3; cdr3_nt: TGTGCCAGCAAGGGACAGTGGAGCTCTGGAAACACCATATATTTT; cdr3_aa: CASKGQWSSGNTIYF